This TCR beta chain is from a study of blood T cell repertoires in COVID-19. Study overall: The study drew acute and convalescent COVID-19 samples from the United States, Italy and Spain.

While infection was still active, Seattle patients were enrolled and then followed longitudinally. The CDR3 length is 14 residues. V lost 3 bases to trimming and J lost 5 bases; unmatched junction nucleotides: 6. Germline assignment: CDR1 SGHDT and CDR2 YYEEEE. In the original processing: Reference gene primer amplification yielded estimated nucleated cell counts. Sequencing was performed with immunoSEQ multiplex PCR; in TCRdb, only in-frame clones are kept and a portion is missing. That table gives V, J and clone size, and the DNA gave D and trimming. The data show 250,000 to 350,000 clones, with about 88% seen just once and around 14% held by the top ten.

The receptor's source is a woman aged 70-85 years with COVID-19, enrolled during active disease. The sample was peripheral blood. The chain employs TRBV5-6 and TRBJ2-5, with 8 bases aligning to TRBD2. The CDR3 protein is CASSWERGRETQYF. CDR3 DNA sequence: TGTGCCAGCAGCTGGGAGCGGGGGAGGGAGACCCAGTACTTC.